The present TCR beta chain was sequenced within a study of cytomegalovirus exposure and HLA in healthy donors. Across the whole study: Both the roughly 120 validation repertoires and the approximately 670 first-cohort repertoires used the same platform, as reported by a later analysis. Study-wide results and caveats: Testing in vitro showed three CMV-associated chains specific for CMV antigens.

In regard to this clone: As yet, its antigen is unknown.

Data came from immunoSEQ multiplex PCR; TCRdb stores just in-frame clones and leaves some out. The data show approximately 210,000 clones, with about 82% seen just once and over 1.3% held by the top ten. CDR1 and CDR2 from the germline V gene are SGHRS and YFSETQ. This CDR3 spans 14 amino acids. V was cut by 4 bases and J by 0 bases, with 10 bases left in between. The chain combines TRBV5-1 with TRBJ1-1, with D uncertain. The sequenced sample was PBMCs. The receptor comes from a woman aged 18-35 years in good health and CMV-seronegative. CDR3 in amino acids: CASSRVHLNTEAFF. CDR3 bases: TGCGCCAGCAGCCGGGTACACCTGAACACTGAAGCTTTCTTT. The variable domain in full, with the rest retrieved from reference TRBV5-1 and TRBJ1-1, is KAGVTQTPRYLIKTRGQQVTLSCSPISGHRSVSWYQQTPGQGLQFLFEYFSETQRNKGNFPGRFSGRQFSNSRSEMNVSTLELGDSALYLCASSRVHLNTEAFFGQGTRLTVV.